The present entry profiles one T cell receptor (beta chain) with its context. No antigen is known for it. This sample stems from a study of Tregs in tolerant kidney transplant recipients. Whole-study context: An approximately three-day belatacept mixed lymphocyte reaction, sometimes plus 5-day graft donor restimulation, preceded CD4+CD25+CD127- sorting. Sorting used antibodies to exclude donor cells. General study findings and limits: The most relevant donor-specific Treg TCRbeta repertoire apparently came from expansion with activated donor B cells. Biological reproducibility was not directly addressed in this study.

CDR1 and CDR2 from the germline V gene are SGHAT and FQNNGV. The trim removed 4 bases at V and 6 bases at J, leaving 10 bases unmatched. CDR3 length: 16 residues. The assay was immunoSEQ multiplex PCR, and TCRdb's table has in-frame clones only and misses some. The table has just under 45,000 clones, over 95% seen once. This sequence originates from a human donor in good health. Sequences were obtained from Tregs from blood cultured with allogeneic cells. This sequence joins TRBV11-2 and TRBJ2-1, with TRBD2 identical over 9 bases. The CDR3, as DNA: TGTGCCAGCAGCTCGGTCAAGCGGGGGGCCTTCAATGAGCAGTTCTTC. This gives the protein CASSSVKRGAFNEQFF. Full variable domain (rest looked up from reference TRBV11-2 and TRBJ2-1): EAGVAQSPRYKIIEKRQSVAFWCNPISGHATLYWYQQILGQGPKLLIQFQNNGVVDDSQLPKDRFSAERLKGVDSTLKIQPAKLEDSAVYLCASSSVKRGAFNEQFFGPGTRLTVL.